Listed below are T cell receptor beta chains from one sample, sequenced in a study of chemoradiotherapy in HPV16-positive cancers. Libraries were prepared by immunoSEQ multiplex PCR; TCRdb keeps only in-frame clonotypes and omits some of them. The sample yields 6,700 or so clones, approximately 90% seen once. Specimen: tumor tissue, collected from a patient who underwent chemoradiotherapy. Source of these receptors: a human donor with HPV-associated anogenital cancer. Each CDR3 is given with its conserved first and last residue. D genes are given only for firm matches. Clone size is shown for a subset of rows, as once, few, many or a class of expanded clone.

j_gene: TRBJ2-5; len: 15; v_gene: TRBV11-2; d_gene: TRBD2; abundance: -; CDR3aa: CASSSTSGSDETQYF; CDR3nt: TGTGCCAGCAGTTCGACTAGCGGGAGCGATGAGACCCAGTACTTC
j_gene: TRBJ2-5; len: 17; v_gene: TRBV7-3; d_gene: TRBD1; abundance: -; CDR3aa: CASSPGQLGVLTKTQYF; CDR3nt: TGTGCCAGCAGCCCGGGACAGTTAGGCGTCTTAACAAAGACCCAGTACTTC
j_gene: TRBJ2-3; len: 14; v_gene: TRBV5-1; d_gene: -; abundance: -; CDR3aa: CASSLDREQDTQYF; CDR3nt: TGCGCCAGCAGCTTGGACAGGGAGCAGGATACGCAGTATTTT
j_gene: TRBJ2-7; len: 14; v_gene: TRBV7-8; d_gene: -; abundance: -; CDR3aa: CASSLGQVGHEQYF; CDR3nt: TGTGCCAGCAGCTTAGGACAGGTGGGACACGAGCAGTACTTC
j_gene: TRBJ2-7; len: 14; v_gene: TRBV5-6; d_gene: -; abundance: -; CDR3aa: CASSLPSRGSEQYF; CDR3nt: TGTGCCAGCAGCTTACCTTCGCGGGGCTCCGAGCAGTACTTC
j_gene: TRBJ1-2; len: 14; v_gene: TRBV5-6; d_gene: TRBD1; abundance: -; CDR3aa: CASSPWTGYYGYTF; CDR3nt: TGTGCCAGCAGCCCTTGGACAGGCTATTATGGCTACACCTTC
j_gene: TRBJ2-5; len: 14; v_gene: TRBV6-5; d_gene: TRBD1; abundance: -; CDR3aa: CASSRDRGVETQYF; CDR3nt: TGTGCCAGCAGTCGGGACAGGGGCGTAGAGACCCAGTACTTC
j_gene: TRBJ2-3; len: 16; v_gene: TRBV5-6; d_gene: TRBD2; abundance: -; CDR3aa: CASSRLLAGDTDTQYF; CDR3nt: TGTGCCAGCAGCAGACTACTAGCGGGAGACACAGATACGCAGTATTTT
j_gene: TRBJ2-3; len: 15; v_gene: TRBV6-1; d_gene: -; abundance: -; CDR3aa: CASSVQVSSTDTQYF; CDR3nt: TGTGCCAGCAGTGTCCAGGTTTCTAGCACAGATACGCAGTATTTT
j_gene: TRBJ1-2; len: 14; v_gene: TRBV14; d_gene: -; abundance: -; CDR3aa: CASSQAGTNYGYTF; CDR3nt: TGTGCCAGCAGCCAAGCCGGGACTAACTATGGCTACACCTTC
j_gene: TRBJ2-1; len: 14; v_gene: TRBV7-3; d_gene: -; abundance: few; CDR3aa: CASSPQARTNEQFF; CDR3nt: TGTGCCAGCAGCCCTCAGGCGCGAACCAATGAGCAGTTCTTC
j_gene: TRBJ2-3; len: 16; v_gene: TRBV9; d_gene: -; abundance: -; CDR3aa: CASSVYALTSTDTQYF; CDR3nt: TGTGCCAGCAGCGTCTACGCCCTGACTAGCACAGATACGCAGTATTTT
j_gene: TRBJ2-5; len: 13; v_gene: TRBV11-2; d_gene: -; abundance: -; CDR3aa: CASSPSPQETQYF; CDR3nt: TGTGCCAGCAGCCCGTCCCCACAGGAGACCCAGTACTTC
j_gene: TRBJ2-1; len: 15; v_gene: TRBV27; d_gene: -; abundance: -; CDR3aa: CASSRDLRVGNEQFF; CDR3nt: TGTGCCAGCAGCCGGGACCTAAGGGTGGGCAATGAGCAGTTCTTC
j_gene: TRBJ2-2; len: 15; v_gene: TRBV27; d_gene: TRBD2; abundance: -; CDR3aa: CASSLMPSGTGELFF; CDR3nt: TGTGCCAGCAGTTTAATGCCTAGCGGGACCGGGGAGCTGTTTTTT
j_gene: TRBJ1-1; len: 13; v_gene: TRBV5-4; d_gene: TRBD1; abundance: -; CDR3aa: CASSPDRGWGAFF; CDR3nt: TGTGCCAGCAGCCCGGACAGGGGGTGGGGGGCTTTCTTT
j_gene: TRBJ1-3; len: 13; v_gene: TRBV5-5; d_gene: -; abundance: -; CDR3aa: CASSGGPSDTIYF; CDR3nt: TGTGCCAGCAGCGGGGGCCCGAGCGACACCATATATTTT
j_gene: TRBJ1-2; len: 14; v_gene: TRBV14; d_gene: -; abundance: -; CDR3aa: CASSPWGPHYGYTF; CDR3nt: TGTGCCAGCAGCCCTTGGGGACCTCACTATGGCTACACCTTC
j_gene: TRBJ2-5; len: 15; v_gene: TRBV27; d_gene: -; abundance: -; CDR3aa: CASSFILGKGETQYF; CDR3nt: TGTGCCAGCAGTTTTATTCTCGGAAAGGGAGAGACCCAGTACTTC
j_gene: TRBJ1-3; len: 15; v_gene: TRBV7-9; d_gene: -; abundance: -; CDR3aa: CASSKQGLGGNTIYF; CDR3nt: TGTGCCAGCAGCAAACAGGGACTAGGTGGAAACACCATATATTTT
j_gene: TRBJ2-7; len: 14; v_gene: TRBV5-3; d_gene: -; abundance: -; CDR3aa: CARSYGDIHYEQYF; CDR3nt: TGTGCCAGAAGCTACGGGGACATTCACTACGAGCAGTACTTC
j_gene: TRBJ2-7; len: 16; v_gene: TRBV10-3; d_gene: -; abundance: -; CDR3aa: CAISETTGTLIYEQYF; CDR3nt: TGTGCCATCAGTGAGACGACCGGGACTCTCATCTACGAGCAGTACTTC
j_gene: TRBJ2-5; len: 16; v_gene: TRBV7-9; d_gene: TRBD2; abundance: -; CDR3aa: CASSGRAAGVKETQYF; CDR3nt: TGTGCCAGCAGCGGAAGGGCAGCGGGAGTAAAAGAGACCCAGTACTTC
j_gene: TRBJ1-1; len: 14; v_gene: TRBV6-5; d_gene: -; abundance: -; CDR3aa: CASSWTKTGTEAFF; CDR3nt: TGTGCCAGCAGTTGGACAAAAACGGGAACTGAAGCTTTCTTT
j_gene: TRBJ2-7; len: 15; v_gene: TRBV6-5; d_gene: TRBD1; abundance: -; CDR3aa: CASSYTHGQGGEQYF; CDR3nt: TGTGCCAGCAGCTATACTCATGGACAGGGGGGCGAGCAGTACTTC
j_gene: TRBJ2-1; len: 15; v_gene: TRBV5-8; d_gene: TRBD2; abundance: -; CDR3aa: CASSISGSGYNEQFF; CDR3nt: TGTGCCAGCAGCATCAGCGGGAGTGGCTACAATGAGCAGTTCTTC
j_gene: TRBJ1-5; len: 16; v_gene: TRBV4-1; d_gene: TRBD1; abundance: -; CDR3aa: CASSPRGDRGGQPQHF; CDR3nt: TGCGCCAGCAGCCCCCGAGGGGACAGGGGCGGTCAGCCCCAGCATTTT
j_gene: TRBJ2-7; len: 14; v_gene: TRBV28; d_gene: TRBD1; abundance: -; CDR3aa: CASSPSGQTYEQYF; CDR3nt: TGTGCCAGCAGTCCCTCGGGACAGACCTACGAGCAGTACTTC
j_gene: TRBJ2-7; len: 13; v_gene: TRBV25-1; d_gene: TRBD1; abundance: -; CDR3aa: CASSTGVYLEQYF; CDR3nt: TGTGCCAGCAGCACAGGGGTTTATCTCGAGCAGTACTTC
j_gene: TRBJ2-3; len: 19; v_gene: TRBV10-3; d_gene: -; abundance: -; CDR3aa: CAIRRSPLAGTRGPDTQYF; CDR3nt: TGTGCCATCAGACGCTCCCCACTCGCGGGAACAAGGGGCCCAGATACGCAGTATTTT
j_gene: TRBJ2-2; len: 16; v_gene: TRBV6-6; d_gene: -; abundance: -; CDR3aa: CASSYLLTGDVGELFF; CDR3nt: TGTGCCAGCAGTTATCTTCTAACGGGAGACGTCGGGGAGCTGTTTTTT
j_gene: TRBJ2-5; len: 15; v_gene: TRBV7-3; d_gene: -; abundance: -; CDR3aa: CASSLTNGRGETQYF; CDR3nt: TGTGCCAGCAGCTTAACAAACGGGAGAGGAGAGACCCAGTACTTC
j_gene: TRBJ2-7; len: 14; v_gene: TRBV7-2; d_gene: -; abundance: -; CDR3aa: CASSPASSGYEQYF; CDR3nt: TGTGCCAGCAGCCCAGCATCGAGCGGTTACGAGCAGTACTTC
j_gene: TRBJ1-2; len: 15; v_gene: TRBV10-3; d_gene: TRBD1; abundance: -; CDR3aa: CAISETDRGLYGYTF; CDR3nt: TGTGCCATCAGTGAAACCGACAGGGGGCTCTATGGCTACACCTTC
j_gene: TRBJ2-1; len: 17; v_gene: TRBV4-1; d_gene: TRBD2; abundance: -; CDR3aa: CASSSPQAGRTYNEQFF; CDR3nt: TGCGCCAGCAGCTCGCCCCAGGCCGGGAGGACCTACAATGAGCAGTTCTTC
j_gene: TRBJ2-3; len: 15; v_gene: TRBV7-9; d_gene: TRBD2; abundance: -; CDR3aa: CASSLTALAGVTQYF; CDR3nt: TGTGCCAGCAGCTTAACCGCTCTAGCGGGAGTTACGCAGTATTTT
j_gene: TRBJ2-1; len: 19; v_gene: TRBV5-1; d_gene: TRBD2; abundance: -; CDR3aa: CASSVTPTSGGLQLNEQFF; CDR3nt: TGCGCCAGCAGCGTCACCCCGACTAGCGGGGGACTCCAACTCAATGAGCAGTTCTTC
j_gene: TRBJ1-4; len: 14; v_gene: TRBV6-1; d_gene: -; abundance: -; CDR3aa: CASSVRTDNEKLFF; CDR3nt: TGTGCCAGCAGTGTCCGGACAGACAATGAAAAACTGTTTTTT
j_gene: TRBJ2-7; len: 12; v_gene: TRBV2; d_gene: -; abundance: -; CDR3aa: CASSPRSYEQYF; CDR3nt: TGTGCCAGCAGTCCCCGCTCCTACGAGCAGTACTTC
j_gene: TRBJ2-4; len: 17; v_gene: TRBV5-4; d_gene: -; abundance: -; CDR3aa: CASSLSGGRGAKNIQYF; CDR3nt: TGTGCCAGCAGCTTGTCTGGGGGGCGCGGAGCCAAAAACATTCAGTACTTC
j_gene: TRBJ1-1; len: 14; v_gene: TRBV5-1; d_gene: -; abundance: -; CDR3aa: CASSSLTGNTEAFF; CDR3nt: TGCGCCAGCAGCTCGTTAACAGGGAACACTGAAGCTTTCTTT
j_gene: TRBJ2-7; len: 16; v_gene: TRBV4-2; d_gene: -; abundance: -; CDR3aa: CASSPRPAREAGEQYF; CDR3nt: TGTGCCAGCAGCCCTCGTCCTGCGAGGGAGGCGGGCGAGCAGTACTTC
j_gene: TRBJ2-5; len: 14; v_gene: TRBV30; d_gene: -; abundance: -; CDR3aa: CAWGEGQIQETQYF; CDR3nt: TGTGCCTGGGGGGAGGGACAGATCCAAGAGACCCAGTACTTC
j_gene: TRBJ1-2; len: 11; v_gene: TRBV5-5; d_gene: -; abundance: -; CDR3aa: CASSLVGGYTF; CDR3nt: TGTGCCAGCAGCTTAGTCGGTGGCTACACCTTC
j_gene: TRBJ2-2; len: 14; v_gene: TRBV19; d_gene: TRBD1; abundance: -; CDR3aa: CASSNRGNTGELFF; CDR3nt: TGTGCCAGTAGCAACAGGGGGAACACCGGGGAGCTGTTTTTT
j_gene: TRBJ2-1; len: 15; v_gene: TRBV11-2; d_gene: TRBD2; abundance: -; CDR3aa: CASSLTGGVYNEQFF; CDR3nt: TGTGCCAGCAGCTTAACGGGGGGGGTCTACAATGAGCAGTTCTTC
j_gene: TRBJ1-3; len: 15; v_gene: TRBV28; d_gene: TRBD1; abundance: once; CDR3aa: CASRGQSLSGNTIYF; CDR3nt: TGTGCCAGCAGGGGACAGTCCCTCTCTGGAAACACCATATATTTT
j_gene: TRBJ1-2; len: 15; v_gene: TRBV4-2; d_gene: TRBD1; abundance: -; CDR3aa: CASSPGQLDDYGYTF; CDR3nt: TGTGCCAGCAGCCCGGGACAGTTAGACGACTATGGCTACACCTTC
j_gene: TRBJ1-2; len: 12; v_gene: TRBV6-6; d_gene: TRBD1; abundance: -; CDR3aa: CASSGTVDGYTF; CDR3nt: TGTGCCAGCAGTGGGACAGTCGATGGCTACACCTTC
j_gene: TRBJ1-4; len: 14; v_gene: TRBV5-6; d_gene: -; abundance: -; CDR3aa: CASSLWGSREKLFF; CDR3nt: TGTGCCAGCAGTCTCTGGGGTTCCCGAGAAAAACTGTTTTTT
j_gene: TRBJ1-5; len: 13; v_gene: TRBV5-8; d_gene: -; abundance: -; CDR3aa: CASNWGSNQPQHF; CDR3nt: TGTGCCAGCAATTGGGGCAGCAATCAGCCCCAGCATTTT
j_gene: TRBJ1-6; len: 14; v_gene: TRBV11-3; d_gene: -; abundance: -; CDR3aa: CASSLYGENSPLHF; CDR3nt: TGTGCCAGCAGCTTATATGGCGAGAATTCACCCCTCCACTTT
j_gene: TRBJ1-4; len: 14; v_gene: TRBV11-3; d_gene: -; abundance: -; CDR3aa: CASSLDLRDEKLFF; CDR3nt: TGTGCCAGCAGCTTAGATCTCCGGGATGAAAAACTGTTTTTT
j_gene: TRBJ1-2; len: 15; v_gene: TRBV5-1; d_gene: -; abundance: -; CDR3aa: CASSASEAGDYGYTF; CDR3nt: TGCGCCAGCAGCGCCTCCGAGGCAGGGGACTATGGCTACACCTTC